One sample yielded the 10 T cell receptor beta chains listed below, sequenced in a study of human T cells and chemical hapten exposure (dated by TCRdb to the early 2020s). The sample's treatment or condition, from its label and the paper: therapeutic diphenylcyclopropenone sensitization with weekly scalp DPC. During library preparation, unique molecular identifiers were attached to individual cDNA molecules so that TCRs could be counted quantitatively and reproducibly. TCRdb reprocessing: public reads trimmed at Q25 with fastp, clones called with MiXCR, in-frame beta chains kept. Here each entry gathers all rows of one CDR3 protein and keeps the most common genes and DNA. The sample yields about 480 distinct CDR3 sequences; roughly two fifths were counted once. Around 11% of the sample goes to the ten largest clones. The sequences come from whole blood, collected before DPC sensitization or 2, 6, or about 24 weeks after (not recorded which). These receptors all come from an adult with alopecia areata. Some clones in this sample may be carry-over from other donors' samples. This table probably holds off-target reads from a library built for another chain.

V is TRBV6-2 or TRBV6-3 and J is TRBJ1-1, with a possible D match to TRBD1 (5 bases). CDR1 is MNHEY, CDR2 SVGEGT, per germline. V shed 2 bases and J shed 7 bases, with 14 bases lying between them. This CDR3 contains 14 residues. This chain's CDR3 is CASSYGRAVSEAFF. The CDR3 nucleotides read TGTGCCAGCAGTTACGGCAGGGCGGTCAGTGAAGCTTTCTTT.

The rearrangement joins TRBV29-1 to TRBJ2-2, with D tentatively TRBD1 (5 bases). V lost 5 bases and J lost 4, with 14 bases in between. Germline CDR1 SQVTM, CDR2 ANQGSEA. The CDR3 consists of 14 residues. The CDR3 region has the DNA TGCAGCGTTCAATGGCAGGGCAGCACCGGGGAGCTGTTTTTT. It encodes CSVQWQGSTGELFF.

The V and J genes are TRBV4-1 and TRBJ2-1, with 7 bases fitting TRBD2. The CDR3 runs to 15 residues. CDR1 and CDR2 from the germline V gene are MGHRA and YSYEKL. With 0 bases clipped from V and 8 bases from J, the junction kept 7 bases outside the gene matches. CDR3 coding DNA: TGCGCCAGCAGCCAAGAAAGCGGGACGGGGGATGAGCAGTTCTTC. This gives the protein CASSQESGTGDEQFF.

The rearrangement joins TRBV12-5 to TRBJ2-3; no firm D call. The germline V gene has CDR1 LGHNT and CDR2 FRNRAP. The length of the CDR3 is 14 residues. Trimming removed 3 bases at V and 2 bases at J, with 9 bases between. CDR3 sequence reads: CASGFNALTDTQYF. CDR3 nucleotide sequence: TGTGCTAGTGGTTTTAATGCCCTCACAGATACGCAGTATTTT.

This clonotype was counted a few times. The chain couples TRBV7-9 to TRBJ2-3; the match to TRBD2 covers 10 bases. CDR3 length equals 14 residues. Trimming removed 11 bases from V and 2 bases from J; junction bases left unmatched: 7. Germline V lookup: CDR1 SEHNR, CDR2 FQNEAQ (reference sequence). CDR3 in DNA: TGTGCCTTTCTAGCGGGAGTTACCACAGATACGCAGTATTTT. Translating gives CAFLAGVTTDTQYF.

This chain connects TRBV20-1 to TRBJ2-1, with TRBD2 identical over 7 bases. The germline V gene encodes CDR1 DFQATT and CDR2 SNEGSKA (reference sequence). The CDR3 contains 16 residues. V shed 3 bases, J shed 3 bases, and the junction held 11 bases outside the gene matches. The CDR3 loop is CSASIPGSGVYNEQFF. The CDR3 DNA reads as TGCAGTGCTAGCATCCCAGGCAGCGGGGTCTACAATGAGCAGTTCTTC.

This clonotype was recorded only once. The J gene is TRBJ1-2, the V gene TRBV24-1; weak D call: TRBD1 (6 bases). Germline assignment: CDR1 KGHDR and CDR2 SFDVKD. The CDR3 is made up of 14 amino acids. With 2 bases removed from V and 4 bases from J, the gap between germline ends came to 10 bases. The CDR3 DNA is TGTGCCACCAGTGATTCAAGACAGGCCTATGGCTACACCTTC. Protein product: CATSDSRQAYGYTF.

The rearrangement joins TRBV11-2 to TRBJ2-3; 8 bases are a match to TRBD1. Germline V CDR1 and CDR2: SGHAT, FQNNGV. This CDR3 contains 16 residues. Losses at the gene ends were 1 base for V and 6 bases for J; bases not matched to a gene: 9. This chain's CDR3 is CASSLGPTTGEDTQYF. The CDR3, as DNA: TGTGCCAGCAGCTTAGGTCCGACGACAGGGGAGGATACGCAGTATTTT.

This chain joins TRBV2 and TRBJ2-7, with 9 bases aligning to TRBD1. Trimming cost V 8 bases and J 5 bases; bases outside gene matches: 10. The germline V gene encodes CDR1 SNHLY and CDR2 FYNNEI. This CDR3 region has 14 residues. The CDR3 DNA follows: TGTGCCAGCGGCGCCGGGACAGGGAACGACGAGCAGTACTTC. Translated: CASGAGTGNDEQYF.

The chain couples TRBV7-9 to TRBJ1-1; D not resolved. The V and J ends lost 5 bases and 8 bases respectively, with 15 bases between them. The CDR3 covers 13 residues. CDR1 is SEHNR and CDR2 is FQNEAQ in the germline V gene (reference sequence). The CDR3 sequence: CASSDGPLGEAFF. CDR3 bases: TGTGCCAGCAGCGACGGACCCCTCGGCGAAGCTTTCTTT.